A selection of T cell receptor beta chains follows, all from one sample in a study of PD-L1 blockade in urothelial cancer. TCRdb's copy holds only in-frame clones and misses some; the assay was immunoSEQ multiplex PCR. The sample comprises roughly 21,000 clones, nearly 90% of which are singletons, and about 15% rests with the top ten. Specimen: PBMCs, collected around atezolizumab (anti-PD-L1) treatment. Receptors originate from a woman in her sixties with urothelial cancer. The CDR3 runs from the conserved cysteine through the conserved F or W. The order of the fields is D gene, clone size, J gene, V gene, CDR3 protein, CDR3 DNA. The D gene is left open where the match is weak. The listing skips clone size in some rows; elsewhere it reads once, few, many or a size class.

TRBD2 - TRBJ2-7 TRBV7-8 CASSLLAGGVYEQYF TGTGCCAGCAGCCTCCTAGCGGGAGGAGTCTACGAGCAGTACTTC
- few TRBJ2-7 TRBV27 CASSLIVPPGEQYF TGTGCCAGCAGTTTAATAGTCCCCCCGGGCGAGCAGTACTTC
TRBD1 - TRBJ1-2 TRBV5-1 CASSLLGTGYSRDYGYTF TGCGCCAGCAGCCTACTTGGGACAGGGTATAGCCGTGACTATGGCTACACCTTC
- - TRBJ2-5 TRBV6-1 CASSFRGTEETQYF TGTGCCAGCAGCTTTCGCGGGACAGAAGAGACCCAGTACTTC
TRBD1 - TRBJ2-7 TRBV19 CASSMVAGTGVRYEQYF TGTGCCAGTAGTATGGTCGCCGGGACAGGGGTTAGGTACGAGCAGTACTTC
- - TRBJ2-1 TRBV9 CASSVGNTGSMDEQFF TGTGCCAGCAGCGTAGGAAACACAGGGTCTATGGATGAGCAGTTCTTC
TRBD1 - TRBJ2-7 TRBV28 CATRQGSYEQYF TGTGCCACCCGACAGGGGTCCTACGAGCAGTACTTC
- - TRBJ1-5 TRBV19 CASSIADRLLNQPQHF TGTGCCAGTAGTATAGCTGACAGGTTACTCAATCAGCCCCAGCATTTT
- once TRBJ2-2 TRBV7-9 CASLLAMVTNTGELFF TGTGCCAGCCTCCTAGCGATGGTAACGAACACCGGGGAGCTGTTTTTT
- - TRBJ1-2 TRBV30 CAWSVRTAPQGYTF TGTGCCTGGAGTGTAAGGACAGCCCCTCAGGGCTACACCTTC
- - TRBJ1-2 TRBV10-2 CASRPGTKLGEGYTF TGCGCCAGCCGTCCAGGGACAAAGTTAGGAGAGGGCTACACCTTC
- few TRBJ1-5 TRBV10-3 CAISTTGPREGNQPQHF TGTGCCATCAGTACGACCGGGCCCCGGGAGGGCAATCAGCCCCAGCATTTT
TRBD2 - TRBJ2-2 TRBV7-2 CASRAEAGGWTGELFF TGTGCCAGCAGGGCAGAAGCGGGAGGCTGGACCGGGGAGCTGTTTTTT
- - TRBJ1-4 TRBV14 CASSPLTGINEKLFF TGTGCCAGCAGCCCTCTAACAGGGATTAATGAAAAACTGTTTTTT
- - TRBJ2-1 TRBV19 CASSMIGNNEQFF TGTGCCAGTAGTATGATCGGGAACAATGAGCAGTTCTTC